The T cell receptor beta chain described here comes from a study of blood T cell repertoires in COVID-19. Study-level background: PBMCs, B-cell-depleted T cells, or T cells were the source of the cDNA or gDNA that made up the material.

Sequenced by immunoSEQ multiplex PCR; TCRdb stores in-frame clones only, minus some. Altogether 310,000 or so clones are present, around 87% being singletons, with the ten largest covering 1%. The CDR3 spans 15 residues. The germline V gene has CDR1 LNHDA and CDR2 SQIVND (reference sequence). J lost 5 bases, V lost 6 bases, and 7 bases had no gene match. The chain recombines TRBV19 with TRBJ1-6, with 7 bases matching TRBD1. The receptor comes from a man in his forties or fifties with active or convalescent COVID-19. The sequenced sample consisted of peripheral blood. CDR3 residues: CASRSGQADNSPLHF. The CDR3 nucleotides read TGTGCCAGTAGATCTGGACAGGCTGATAATTCACCCCTCCACTTT.